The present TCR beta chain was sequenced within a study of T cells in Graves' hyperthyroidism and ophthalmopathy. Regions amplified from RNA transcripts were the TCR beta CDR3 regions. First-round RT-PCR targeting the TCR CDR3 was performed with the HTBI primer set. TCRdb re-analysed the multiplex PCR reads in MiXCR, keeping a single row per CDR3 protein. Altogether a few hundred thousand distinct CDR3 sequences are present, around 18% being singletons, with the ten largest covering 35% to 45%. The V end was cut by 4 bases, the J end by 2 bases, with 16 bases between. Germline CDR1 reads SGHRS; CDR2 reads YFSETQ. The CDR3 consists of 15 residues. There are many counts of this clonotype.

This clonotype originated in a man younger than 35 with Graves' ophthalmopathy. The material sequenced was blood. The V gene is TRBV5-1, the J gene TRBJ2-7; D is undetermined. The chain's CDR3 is CASSPLGTEAYEQYF. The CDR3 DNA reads TGCGCCAGCAGCCCCTTGGGAACAGAAGCCTACGAGCAGTACTTC.